A selection of T cell receptor beta chains follows, all from one sample in a study of CD8 T cells in ankylosing spondylitis. TCRdb re-analysed the 5' RACE reads in MiXCR, keeping a single row per CDR3 protein. The sample holds fewer than 250,000 distinct CDR3 sequences; about 10% are singletons and the top ten take 2% to 3%. What was sequenced was blood, either unsorted or a sorted T cell fraction (not recorded which). The source of these receptors is a male donor with ankylosing spondylitis or in good health (not recorded which). Both conserved end residues are part of each CDR3. D genes are given only for firm matches. Clone size, where shown, is once, few, many, or a class for clones that have expanded.

J gene: TRBJ2-1; clone size: many; D gene: TRBD2; V gene: TRBV12-3/TRBV12-4; CDR3 protein: CASRPSGTSGAGNEQFF; CDR3 DNA: TGTGCCAGCAGACCTTCGGGTACTAGCGGGGCCGGGAATGAGCAGTTCTTC
J gene: TRBJ2-5; clone size: many; D gene: TRBD1; V gene: TRBV5-1; CDR3 protein: CASSFLRDSGETQYF; CDR3 DNA: TGCGCCAGCAGCTTCCTTCGGGACAGTGGAGAGACCCAGTACTTC
J gene: TRBJ2-5; clone size: many; D gene: TRBD2; V gene: TRBV20-1; CDR3 protein: CSAASRLAGPSGTQYF; CDR3 DNA: TGCAGTGCCGCATCTAGACTAGCGGGACCCTCGGGGACCCAGTACTTC
J gene: TRBJ2-6; clone size: many; D gene: NA; V gene: TRBV5-1; CDR3 protein: CASSRTGSGANVLTF; CDR3 DNA: TGCGCCAGCAGCCGTACAGGGTCCGGGGCCAACGTCCTGACTTTC
J gene: TRBJ2-1; clone size: many; D gene: NA; V gene: TRBV11-2; CDR3 protein: CASTLTGPGNEQFF; CDR3 DNA: TGTGCCAGCACCCTAACCGGGCCGGGGAATGAGCAGTTCTTC
J gene: TRBJ1-5; clone size: many; D gene: NA; V gene: TRBV6-1; CDR3 protein: CASRKTSSRGGNQPQHF; CDR3 DNA: TGTGCCAGCAGAAAGACTTCTTCCCGGGGTGGCAATCAGCCCCAGCATTTT
J gene: TRBJ2-7; clone size: many; D gene: NA; V gene: TRBV2; CDR3 protein: CASNGDTYEQYF; CDR3 DNA: TGTGCCAGCAATGGGGATACCTACGAGCAGTACTTC
J gene: TRBJ2-7; clone size: many; D gene: NA; V gene: TRBV6-1; CDR3 protein: CASRRDGSSYEQYF; CDR3 DNA: TGTGCCAGCAGAAGGGACGGGAGCTCCTACGAGCAGTACTTC
J gene: TRBJ1-5; clone size: many; D gene: NA; V gene: TRBV12-3/TRBV12-4; CDR3 protein: CASSPRGPGGQPQHF; CDR3 DNA: TGTGCCAGCAGTCCGCGGGGTCCTGGAGGTCAGCCCCAGCATTTT
J gene: TRBJ1-2; clone size: many; D gene: NA; V gene: TRBV27; CDR3 protein: CASKNSGGYGYTF; CDR3 DNA: TGTGCCAGCAAAAATTCCGGGGGCTATGGCTACACCTTC
J gene: TRBJ1-5; clone size: NA; D gene: NA; V gene: TRBV18; CDR3 protein: CASSPRGDNNQPQHF; CDR3 DNA: TGTGCCAGCTCACCACGCGGGGACAACAATCAGCCCCAGCATTTT
J gene: TRBJ1-1; clone size: NA; D gene: NA; V gene: TRBV10-1; CDR3 protein: CASSEAGGGTEAFF; CDR3 DNA: TGCGCCAGCAGTGAAGCGGGGGGAGGAACTGAAGCTTTCTTT
J gene: TRBJ2-3; clone size: few; D gene: TRBD2; V gene: TRBV10-3; CDR3 protein: CAISESPSGLTDTQYF; CDR3 DNA: TGTGCCATCAGTGAGTCGCCTAGCGGTCTCACAGATACGCAGTATTTT
J gene: TRBJ2-7; clone size: many; D gene: NA; V gene: TRBV30; CDR3 protein: CAWSGTRAYEQYF; CDR3 DNA: TGTGCCTGGAGTGGGACAAGGGCCTACGAGCAGTACTTC
J gene: TRBJ2-6; clone size: many; D gene: NA; V gene: TRBV5-1; CDR3 protein: CASSSHLDRRPGANVLTF; CDR3 DNA: TGCGCCAGCAGCTCCCACCTTGACAGGAGGCCCGGGGCCAACGTCCTGACTTTC
J gene: TRBJ1-1; clone size: NA; D gene: NA; V gene: TRBV18; CDR3 protein: CASSGGANTEAFF; CDR3 DNA: TGTGCCAGCTCAGGGGGGGCGAACACTGAAGCTTTCTTT
J gene: TRBJ2-1; clone size: few; D gene: NA; V gene: TRBV4-1; CDR3 protein: CASSQGTGRQFF; CDR3 DNA: TGCGCCAGCAGCCAAGGGACGGGCAGGCAGTTTTTC
J gene: TRBJ2-5; clone size: many; D gene: NA; V gene: TRBV5-5; CDR3 protein: CASSLWDLTQETQYF; CDR3 DNA: TGTGCCAGCAGCTTGTGGGACCTGACGCAAGAGACCCAGTACTTC
J gene: TRBJ1-1; clone size: NA; D gene: TRBD1; V gene: TRBV5-1; CDR3 protein: CASSLVAGQGTEYTEAFF; CDR3 DNA: TGCGCCAGCAGCTTGGTAGCGGGACAGGGGACAGAGTACACTGAAGCTTTCTTT
J gene: TRBJ2-7; clone size: many; D gene: NA; V gene: TRBV4-1; CDR3 protein: CASSQDNVGNEIQYF; CDR3 DNA: TGCGCCAGCAGCCAAGATAATGTGGGAAACGAGATCCAGTACTTC